These 11 T cell receptor beta chains share one sample of origin, sequenced in a study. TCRdb passed the 5' RACE reads through MiXCR, listing each CDR3 protein once. The data contain tens of thousands of distinct CDR3 sequences, about 19% of them seen just once; the ten biggest clones take up 2.5% to 3%. Sequences were obtained from naive CD4+ T cells sorted from a lymph node. Subset indicated: naive CD4+ T cells, CD4+CD45RA+CD25-. The receptors were gathered from a female donor with breast cancer.

About this clonotype: Relative to the germline gene, one junction end is altered; a read error may explain this. The V and J genes are TRBV12-3 or TRBV12-4 and TRBJ2-3; 10 bases agree with TRBD2. CDR3 length equals 14 residues. Here the CDR3 DNA reads TGTGCCAGCAGCCTAGCTAGCGGGAGTGATACGCAATATTTT. It encodes CASSLASGSDTQYF.

This clonotype has more than one count but fewer than ten. The V gene is TRBV20-1, the J gene TRBJ1-3; D gene unclear. The V end lost 5 bases, the J end lost 0 bases, and 11 bases lay between the germline ends. The CDR3 has 14 residues. Per germline, CDR1 DFQATT and CDR2 SNEGSKA (reference sequence). The CDR3 sequence: CSALEVNSGNTIYF. As DNA, the CDR3 is TGCAGTGCTCTGGAGGTTAACTCTGGAAACACCATATATTTT.

At least ten counts were recorded for this clonotype. This chain joins TRBV12-3 or TRBV12-4 and TRBJ2-3; 7 positions match TRBD2. CDR3 length: 15 residues. With V trimmed by 5 bases and J by 2 bases, 7 bases remained unmatched. For the CDR3, the DNA is TGTGCCAGCAGTCATTCGGCGGGGGACACAGATACGCAGTATTTT. It translates to CASSHSAGDTDTQYF.

This clonotype came up many times. CDR3 DNA: TGTGCCAGCAGTCGGCTAGCGGGAGACGAGCAGTACTTC. It specifies CASSRLAGDEQYF. V and J are TRBV9 and TRBJ2-7, with 10 bases that match TRBD2. J gave up 5 bases and V 5 bases, and 4 bases lay outside the gene matches. The CDR3 has 13 amino acids. Germline loops: CDR1 SGDLS, CDR2 YYNGEE.

The rearrangement joins TRBV9 to TRBJ1-1, with TRBD1 as a possible D gene (5 bases). Germline loops: CDR1 SGDLS, CDR2 YYNGEE. CDR3 length: 14 amino acids. With 5 bases removed from V and 5 bases from J, the gap between germline ends came to 16 bases. CDR3 amino acids: CASRSIQGRTEAFF. Written as DNA, the CDR3 is TGTGCCAGCAGGTCCATCCAGGGTCGGACTGAAGCTTTCTTT.

The CDR3 DNA sequence: TGTGCCAGCAGCCGGACAGGGTCTGGGGCCAACGTCCTGACTTTC. It encodes CASSRTGSGANVLTF. V and J are TRBV3-1 and TRBJ2-6; 8 nucleotides align to TRBD1. The CDR3 spans 15 residues. Unmatched junction bases numbered 0, after V lost 4 bases and J lost 1 base. Germline loops: CDR1 LGHDT, CDR2 YNNKEL (reference sequence).

The sample holds one count of this clonotype. A much larger clone is a single base away; this may be a read error. The gene calls are TRBV6-1 and TRBJ2-7; TRBD1 is a possible D gene (6 bases). The CDR3 extends over 12 amino acids. The germline V and J ends were trimmed by 5 bases and 7 bases, with 12 bases remaining between them. CDR1 is MNHNS, CDR2 SASEGT, per germline. The CDR3 loop reads CASSSGQTEQYF. The CDR3 nucleotides are TGTGCCAGCAGTAGTGGACAGACGGAGCAGTACTTC.

Concerning this clonotype itself: One end of the junction does not line up with germline, which may come from a read error. The chain has TRBV5-1 and TRBJ2-3, with 9 nucleotides matching TRBD2. CDR1 and CDR2 from the germline V gene are SGHRS and YFSETQ. This CDR3 is built from 16 residues. The CDR3: CASSLGVAGALDTPYF. The CDR3 region has the DNA TGCGCCAGCAGCTTGGGCGTAGCGGGAGCTCTTGATACGCCGTATTTT.

The V and J genes are TRBV5-6 and TRBJ2-3; 9 bases fit TRBD2. Germline V gives CDR1 SGHDT, CDR2 YYEEEE. The J segment lost 8 bases and the V segment lost 3 bases, leaving 13 bases of the junction unmatched. This CDR3 has 16 amino acids. CDR3 sequence: CASSSQRLAGSGTQYF. In DNA form, the CDR3 reads TGTGCCAGCAGCTCTCAGCGGCTAGCGGGGAGCGGTACGCAGTATTTT.

As concerns this clonotype: The junction departs from the called germline gene at one end, perhaps through a read error. The J gene is TRBJ1-4, the V gene TRBV18; D unresolved. The CDR3 is 15 amino acids. Germline lookup yields CDR1 KGHSH and CDR2 LQKENI. The CDR3 DNA is TGTGCCAGCTCACCATCGCAGGAGAGGAGAGAAAAACTGTCTTTT. This codes for CASSPSQERREKLSF. Combining the CDR3 with reference TRBV18 and TRBJ1-4 gives the whole variable domain NAGVMQNPRHLVRRRGQEARLRCSPMKGHSHVYWYRQLPEEGLKFMVYLQKENIIDESGMPKERFSAEFPKEGPSILRIQQVVRGDSAAYFCASSPSQERREKLSFGSGTQLSVL.

The rearrangement links TRBV5-1 to TRBJ1-4, with 7 bases fitting TRBD1. V lost 3 bases and J lost 8; bases outside the gene matches: 10. Germline V lookup: CDR1 SGHRS, CDR2 YFSETQ. The CDR3 totals 15 residues. The CDR3, as DNA: TGCGCCAGCAGCTCCGGGACAGATCTCGGAGAAAAACTGTTTTTT. Amino acid sequence: CASSSGTDLGEKLFF.